This TCR beta chain was documented in a study of blood T cells in healthy people across ages. Findings and caveats of the study: Possibly, changes in expanded clonotypes were confounded because donor CMV status was unknown. More naive CD4+ cells and higher diversity were found in long-lived than in aged donors.

Primers used in a second PCR of about 6 to 11 cycles were a sample-barcoded 5' primer and a J-beta primer mix. Each CDR3 protein is one row after TCRdb ran MiXCR on the 5' RACE reads. Of roughly 1.6 million distinct CDR3 sequences in the sample, around 36% were seen once. About this clonotype: The antigen is unknown.

The CDR3 totals 14 residues. The V gene's germline CDR1 is SEHNR and CDR2 FQNEAQ (reference sequence). Trimming pared 5 bases from V and 0 bases from J, leaving 9 bases between. Ranging in age from about 6 to 95, the donors were healthy Caucasian individuals from Russia. Per individual sample, total RNA of at least 5 micrograms was extracted. J is TRBJ2-3 and V is TRBV7-9; D unresolved. The receptor comes from a woman aged 30 to 39 in good health. Sequenced input: blood. The CDR3 sequence is CASSPMTSTDTQYF. CDR3 DNA sequence: TGTGCCAGCAGCCCGATGACGAGCACAGATACGCAGTATTTT.